A few counts support the clone carrying this TCR beta chain. This record belongs to a study of T-cell memory formation after mild COVID-19. V gave up 2 bases and J gave up 4 bases, with 8 bases separating them. The CDR3 has 13 residues. Via MiXCR, TCRdb re-called the 5' RACE reads, giving one row per CDR3 protein. The table includes roughly 170,000 distinct CDR3 sequences, about 18% detected once. The rearrangement links TRBV12-3 or TRBV12-4 to TRBJ1-1; D is unclear. The specimen sequenced was PBMCs or a T cell subset sorted from them (not recorded which). This clonotype was sampled from a man in his late teens or twenties who had mild COVID-19 (a few samples of this study predate the infection). Cell type and time point are not known. CDR3: CASSLNPGTEAFF. The CDR3 DNA is TGTGCCAGCAGTTTAAATCCCGGCACTGAAGCTTTCTTT.